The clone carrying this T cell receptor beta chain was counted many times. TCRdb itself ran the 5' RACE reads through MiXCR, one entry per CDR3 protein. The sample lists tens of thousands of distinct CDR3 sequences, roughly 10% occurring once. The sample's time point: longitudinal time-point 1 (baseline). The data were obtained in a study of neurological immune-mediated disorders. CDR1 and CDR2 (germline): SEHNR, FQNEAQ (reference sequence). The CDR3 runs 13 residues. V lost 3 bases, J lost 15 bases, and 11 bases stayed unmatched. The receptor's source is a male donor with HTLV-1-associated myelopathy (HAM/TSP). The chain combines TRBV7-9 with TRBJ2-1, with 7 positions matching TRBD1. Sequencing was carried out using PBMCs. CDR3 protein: CASSFRGGAQPFF. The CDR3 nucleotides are TGTGCCAGCAGCTTTAGAGGGGGCGCCCAGCCGTTCTTC.